This T cell receptor beta chain came from a study of blood T cell repertoires in COVID-19 (dated by TCRdb to between 2020 and 2021). Background for the entire study: The collaborator samples originated in the United States, Italy and Spain and spanned the acute and convalescent phases of COVID-19. The prospective study material was composed of cDNA or gDNA derived from T cells, B-cell-depleted T cells, or PBMCs. Deeply sampled blood TCRbeta repertoires from subjects exposed to, actively infected with, or recovered from COVID-19 were included in the dataset. The repertoires were released in a freely available public database intended as a resource for research on the immune response to SARS-CoV-2. Samples were obtained from the ongoing ImmuneRACE study (first 160 participants) and from roughly 1,300 subjects provided by 6 global collaborators. Sample metadata almost always included a de-identified subject ID, COVID-19 status, age in years and sex. HLA class I and class II types, where available, came from metadata supplied by the sample provider rather than from assay-based typing. What the work shows at the level of the full study, not this receptor alone: The amount of clinical and demographic metadata varied by source and participant and was provided uncurated.

For this clone: It lacks a known antigen. No clone much larger than this one lies a single base away; base qualities are absent.

The immunoSEQ Assay, a bias-controlled multiplex PCR, was used to amplify TCRbeta CDR3 regions from genomic DNA. The original methods were these. Within the assay, amplification of reference gene primers was used to estimate how many nucleated cells each sample contained. To quantify the absolute abundance of each unique TCRbeta CDR3 rearrangement, sequence reads were collapsed and filtered. Productive Simpson clonality was computed per sample as the square root of Simpson's diversity index over productive rearrangements. Here the immuneACCESS table is served through TCRdb, limited to in-frame sequences with V and J called. Missing clones are a known gap in these copies; in checked studies unresolved V genes cover under half, and the rest lacks a known reason. The V and J calls and the clone size are those of that table, but D and trimming were determined from the DNA. For this sample the table gives about 260,000 clones, of which approximately 86% were detected only once. The ten largest clones represent roughly 1.8% of the sample.

Deletion took 8 bases off V and 2 bases off J, with a span of 14 bases between the germline ends. Including cysteine and phenylalanine, the CDR3 has 14 amino acids. Kept here is only the CDR3 DNA, which spans 42 bases and is read in frame from base 1. CDR1 and CDR2 are drawn from the germline V gene: SNHLY, FYNNEI. Collaborating institutions collected whole blood in K2EDTA tubes following their own protocols. Collaborator samples were shipped for TCRbeta analysis as frozen whole blood, isolated PBMCs, or DNA extracted from either sample type. The chain is made from TRBV2 and TRBJ2-3; a tentative D call is TRBD1 (6 bases match). This TCR was recovered from a man in his thirties or forties with active or convalescent COVID-19. Sequencing was carried out using peripheral blood. The CDR3 amino acid sequence is: CASATGTYTDTQYF. DNA sequence: TGTGCCAGCGCCACAGGGACATACACAGATACGCAGTATTTT.